Included here is one TCR beta chain sequence, with context. Its antigen is undetermined. The junction departs from the called germline gene at one end, perhaps through a read error. The CDR3 runs 17 residues. CDR1 is LGHDT and CDR2 is YNNKEL in the germline V gene (reference sequence). Semi-nested PCR with Nested Universal Primer A followed constant-region reverse priming of full-length variable regions. TCRdb called the 5' RACE reads again in MiXCR, with one record for every CDR3 protein. Of some 13,000 distinct CDR3 sequences in the sample, 23% were seen once. Broader study findings: Tumor memory CD4+ T cell TCR gene usage clustered with blood and lymph node memory CD4+ cells and lymph node naive CD4+ cells. The larger-cohort validation was restricted to a single TCR beta V-J rearrangement rather than whole repertoires.

The specimen sequenced was naive CD4+ T cells sorted from blood. Subset meaning: naive CD4+ T cells, CD4+CD45RA+CD25-. The clonotype was recovered from a female donor with breast cancer. The chain employs TRBV3-1 and TRBJ2-1; D might be TRBD1 or TRBD2, each matching 6 bases. CDR3 DNA: TGTGCCAGCAGCCAAGATGCGCGCGGGACCTACAGGGAAGAGCGGTTCTTC. Its translation is CASSQDARGTYREERFF.